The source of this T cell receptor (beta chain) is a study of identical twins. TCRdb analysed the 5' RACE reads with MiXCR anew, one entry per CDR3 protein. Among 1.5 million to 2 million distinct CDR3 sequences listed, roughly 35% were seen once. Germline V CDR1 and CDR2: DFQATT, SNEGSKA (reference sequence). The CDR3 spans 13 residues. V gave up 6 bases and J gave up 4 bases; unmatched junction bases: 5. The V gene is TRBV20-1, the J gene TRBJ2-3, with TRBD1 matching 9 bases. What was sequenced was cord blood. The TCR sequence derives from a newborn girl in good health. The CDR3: CSAGTGSPDTQYF. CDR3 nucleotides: TGCAGTGCCGGGACAGGGTCCCCAGATACGCAGTATTTT.